The T cell receptor (beta chain) described here comes from a study of shared clonotypes between healthy human individuals. Study conclusions and caveats: Sharing across a handful of donors was seen in around 5% of naive CD4 clonotypes. The study sampled only blood, and tissue repertoires likely differ.

Naive CD8 cells, CD45RO-negative and positively selected for CCR7, excluded terminally differentiated effector memory CD45RA+ cells. Notes on this clone: The antigen is undetermined.

CDR3 length: 13 residues. Germline CDR1 and CDR2: MNHEY and SVGAGI. Trimming took 6 bases from V and 3 from J, leaving 12 bases between them. TCRdb keeps only in-frame clones here, not all; method: immunoSEQ multiplex PCR. The repertoire holds 800,000 or so clones, about 97% seen once, with roughly 0.23% in the top ten. The sample was naive CD8+ T cells sorted from blood. This TCR came from a man aged 30 to 39 in good health. J is TRBJ2-7 and V is TRBV6-5, with D unclear. The CDR3 DNA reads TGTGCCAGCAGCCGGAAGGGCCACTACGAGCAGTACTTC. Its translation is CASSRKGHYEQYF.